This passage covers 10 T cell receptor beta chains from one sample sequenced in a study of blood T cells in healthy people across ages. It was with a sample-barcoded 5' primer and a J-beta primer mix that a second PCR of about 6 to 12 cycles was run. TCRdb re-derived calls from the 5' RACE reads in MiXCR, one entry per CDR3 protein. Here the sample spans about 1.8 million distinct CDR3 sequences, just under 50% being singletons. Material: blood. Receptors originate from a woman aged 40 to 55 in good health.

This rearrangement joins TRBV13 to TRBJ2-5; D may be TRBD1 (6 bases). The CDR3 sequence is 14 residues long. The germline V and J ends were trimmed by 5 bases and 1 base, with 11 bases remaining between them. CDR1 is PRHDT and CDR2 is FYEKMQ in the germline V gene (reference sequence). The CDR3 sequence is CASSVQGPQETQYF. As DNA, the CDR3 is TGTGCCAGCAGCGTACAGGGCCCCCAAGAGACCCAGTACTTC.

The V and J genes are TRBV7-2 and TRBJ1-6; D is ambiguous. The germline CDR1 and CDR2 sequences are SGHTA and FQGNSA. The CDR3 runs 15 residues. Trimming left V 4 bases short and J 10 bases short, with 17 bases between. The CDR3 DNA follows: TGTGCCAGCAGCTCTTCAGCGGACGACCGGTCACCCCTCCACTTT. The encoded protein is CASSSSADDRSPLHF.

J is TRBJ2-3 and V is TRBV4-3, with 7 bases identical to TRBD2. Trimming cost V 1 base and J 2 bases; bases outside gene matches: 9. The CDR3 contains 17 residues. Germline V gene data show CDR1 as LGHNA and CDR2 as YSLEER. Here the CDR3 reads CASSQVWRGNPTDTQYF. DNA of the CDR3: TGCGCCAGCAGCCAAGTCTGGCGGGGGAACCCCACAGATACGCAGTATTTT.

The J gene is TRBJ2-6, the V gene TRBV7-9; a possible D gene is TRBD1 (6 bases). The germline V and J ends were trimmed by 3 bases and 7 bases, with 13 bases remaining between them. The CDR3 covers 15 residues. Germline V CDR1 and CDR2: SEHNR, FQNEAQ (reference sequence). The CDR3 region has the DNA TGTGCCAGCAGCTTGTCAGGGGCCCGTGCCAACGTCCTGACTTTC. This encodes CASSLSGARANVLTF. Together with reference TRBV7-9 and TRBJ2-6, the CDR3 gives the full variable domain: DTGVSQNPRHKITKRGQNVTFRCDPISEHNRLYWYRQTLGQGPEFLTYFQNEAQLEKSRLLSDRFSAERPKGSFSTLEIQRTEQGDSAMYLCASSLSGARANVLTFGAGSRLTVL.

This clonotype occurred a few times. This chain joins TRBV24-1 and TRBJ2-3; possibly TRBD1 for D (6 bases). CDR1 KGHDR and CDR2 SFDVKD come from the germline V gene. Trimming took off 6 bases at V and 4 bases at J, with 10 bases between the two ends. The CDR3 is made up of 13 amino acids. The CDR3 nucleotides read TGTGCCACCAGTCCGGGACATCCAGATACGCAGTATTTT. This gives the protein CATSPGHPDTQYF.

This chain links TRBV25-1 with TRBJ1-2; TRBD1 agrees at 8 bases. The CDR3 has 15 residues. The junction had 8 bases not matched to a gene; V was cut back by 4 bases and J by 4 bases. CDR1 is MGHDK and CDR2 is SYGVNS in the germline V gene. CDR3 protein: CASSVGGQELYGYTF. CDR3 in DNA: TGTGCCAGCAGTGTTGGGGGACAGGAGCTCTATGGCTACACCTTC.

The V and J genes are TRBV12-3 or TRBV12-4 and TRBJ2-3; a weak D match, TRBD2 (5 bases). V lost 6 bases, J lost 5 bases, and 12 bases lay in between. The CDR3 is made up of 13 amino acids. Here the CDR3 reads CASSREGVDTQYF. The CDR3 coding sequence is TGTGCCAGCAGCAGAGAGGGCGTAGATACGCAGTATTTT.

The V and J genes are TRBV11-2 and TRBJ2-1, with 7 bases matching TRBD2. The CDR3 loop spans 15 amino acids. Germline CDR1 is SGHAT and CDR2 is FQNNGV. The V gene end was trimmed by 0 bases and the J gene end by 6 bases; junction bases not matched to a gene: 5. CDR3 sequence reads: CASSLDLGGGNEQFF. CDR3 in DNA: TGTGCCAGCAGCTTAGACCTTGGCGGGGGCAATGAGCAGTTCTTC. Combining the CDR3 with reference TRBV11-2 and TRBJ2-1 gives the whole variable domain EAGVAQSPRYKIIEKRQSVAFWCNPISGHATLYWYQQILGQGPKLLIQFQNNGVVDDSQLPKDRFSAERLKGVDSTLKIQPAKLEDSAVYLCASSLDLGGGNEQFFGPGTRLTVL.

The rearrangement joins TRBV27 to TRBJ2-5; TRBD2 might be the D (7 bases). Germline V gene sequence: CDR1 MNHEY, CDR2 SMNVEV (reference sequence). This CDR3 is 12 amino acids long. Trimming took 11 bases from V and 8 from J, leaving 18 bases between them. The CDR3 sequence is CAAVGGAGTQYF. The CDR3, as DNA: TGTGCCGCAGTAGGGGGGGCAGGAACCCAGTACTTC.

The chain employs TRBV20-1 and TRBJ1-2, with 8 bases lining up with TRBD1. The germline gives CDR1 DFQATT, CDR2 SNEGSKA (reference sequence). This CDR3 is built from 13 residues. J gave up 5 bases and V 6 bases, and 8 bases lay outside the gene matches. CDR3 nucleotide sequence: TGCAGTGCCCCGGACAGGGCCGGGTATGGCTACACCTTC. This sequence encodes CSAPDRAGYGYTF.